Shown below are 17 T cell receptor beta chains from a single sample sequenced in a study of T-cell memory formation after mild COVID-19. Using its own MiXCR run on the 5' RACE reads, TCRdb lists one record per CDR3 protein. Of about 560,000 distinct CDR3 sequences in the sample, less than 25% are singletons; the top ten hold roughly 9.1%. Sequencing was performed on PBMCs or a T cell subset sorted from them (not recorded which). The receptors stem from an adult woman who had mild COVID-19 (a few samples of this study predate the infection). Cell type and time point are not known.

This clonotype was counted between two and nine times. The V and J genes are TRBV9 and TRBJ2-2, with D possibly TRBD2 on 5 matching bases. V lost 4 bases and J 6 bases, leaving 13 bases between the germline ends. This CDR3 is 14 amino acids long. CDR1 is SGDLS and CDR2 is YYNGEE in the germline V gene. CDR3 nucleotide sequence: TGTGCCAGCAGCTCTGGAGGACGCGCCGGGGAGCTGTTTTTT. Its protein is CASSSGGRAGELFF.

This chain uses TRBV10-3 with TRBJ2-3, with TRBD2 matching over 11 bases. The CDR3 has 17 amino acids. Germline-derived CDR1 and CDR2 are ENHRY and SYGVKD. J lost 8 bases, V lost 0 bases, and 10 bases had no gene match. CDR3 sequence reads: CAISESKTSGRESTQYF. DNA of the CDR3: TGTGCCATCAGTGAGTCGAAAACTAGCGGGAGAGAGAGTACGCAGTATTTT.

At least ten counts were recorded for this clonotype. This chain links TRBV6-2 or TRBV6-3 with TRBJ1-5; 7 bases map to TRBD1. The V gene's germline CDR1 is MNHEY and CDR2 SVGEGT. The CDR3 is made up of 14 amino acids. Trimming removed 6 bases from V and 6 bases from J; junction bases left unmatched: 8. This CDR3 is CASSVTGEAQPQHF. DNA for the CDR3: TGTGCCAGCAGCGTTACAGGGGAAGCTCAGCCCCAGCATTTT.

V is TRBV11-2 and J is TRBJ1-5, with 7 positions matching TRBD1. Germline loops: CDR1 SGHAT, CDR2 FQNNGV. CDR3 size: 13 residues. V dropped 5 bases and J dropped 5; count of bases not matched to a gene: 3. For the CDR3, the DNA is TGTGCCAGCAGCGCCACAGGGGATCAGCCCCAGCATTTT. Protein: CASSATGDQPQHF. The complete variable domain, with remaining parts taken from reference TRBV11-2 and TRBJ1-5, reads EAGVAQSPRYKIIEKRQSVAFWCNPISGHATLYWYQQILGQGPKLLIQFQNNGVVDDSQLPKDRFSAERLKGVDSTLKIQPAKLEDSAVYLCASSATGDQPQHFGDGTRLSIL.

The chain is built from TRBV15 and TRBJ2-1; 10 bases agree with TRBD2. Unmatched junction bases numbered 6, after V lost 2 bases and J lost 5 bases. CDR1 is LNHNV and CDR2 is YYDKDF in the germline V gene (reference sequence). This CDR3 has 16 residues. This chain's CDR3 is CATSRYLGLANNEQFF. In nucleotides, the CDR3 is TGTGCCACCAGCAGATACCTGGGACTAGCGAACAATGAGCAGTTCTTC.

This chain's CDR3 is CASSQRFSSGSDGTDTQYF. The CDR3 bases are TGTGCCAGCAGCCAAAGGTTTTCTAGCGGGAGCGATGGCACAGATACGCAGTATTTT. The J gene is TRBJ2-3, the V gene TRBV4-2, with 10 nucleotides matching TRBD2. The junction had 12 bases not matched to a gene; V was cut back by 2 bases and J by 1 base. CDR3 length: 19 residues. Looked up from germline, CDR1 is LGHNA and CDR2 is YNFKEQ.

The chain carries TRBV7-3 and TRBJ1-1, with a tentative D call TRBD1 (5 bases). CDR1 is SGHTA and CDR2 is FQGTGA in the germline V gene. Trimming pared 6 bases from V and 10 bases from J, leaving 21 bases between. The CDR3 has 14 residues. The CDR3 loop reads CASRERGVSDRAFF. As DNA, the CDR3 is TGTGCCAGCAGGGAGAGGGGAGTGTCCGACCGAGCTTTCTTT.

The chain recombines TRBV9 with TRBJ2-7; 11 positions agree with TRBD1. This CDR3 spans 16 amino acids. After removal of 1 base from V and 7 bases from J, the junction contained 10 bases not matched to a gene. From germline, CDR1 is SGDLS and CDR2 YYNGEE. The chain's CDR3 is CASSVSAGQGAEEQYF. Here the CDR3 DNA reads TGTGCCAGCAGCGTATCGGCCGGACAGGGGGCTGAAGAGCAGTACTTC.

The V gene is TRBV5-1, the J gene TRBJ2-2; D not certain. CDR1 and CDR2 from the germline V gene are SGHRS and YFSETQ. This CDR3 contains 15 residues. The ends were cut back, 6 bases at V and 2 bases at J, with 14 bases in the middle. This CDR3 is CASTTGRPNTGELFF. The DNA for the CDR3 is TGCGCCAGCACCACCGGGCGGCCTAACACCGGGGAGCTGTTTTTT.

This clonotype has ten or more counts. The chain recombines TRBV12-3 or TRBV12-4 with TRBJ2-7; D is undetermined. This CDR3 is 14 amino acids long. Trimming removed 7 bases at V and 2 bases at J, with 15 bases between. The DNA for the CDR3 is TGTGCCAGCACCTCGCACGGCGGTACCTACGAGCAGTACTTC. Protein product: CASTSHGGTYEQYF.

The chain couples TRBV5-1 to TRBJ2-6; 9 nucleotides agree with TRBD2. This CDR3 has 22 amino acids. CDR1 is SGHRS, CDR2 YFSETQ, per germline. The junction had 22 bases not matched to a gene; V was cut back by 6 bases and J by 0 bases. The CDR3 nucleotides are TGCGCCAGCATACTCCTGCGTGGGGCTAGCGGGACCATTGGCTCTGGGGCCAACGTCCTGACTTTC. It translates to CASILLRGASGTIGSGANVLTF.

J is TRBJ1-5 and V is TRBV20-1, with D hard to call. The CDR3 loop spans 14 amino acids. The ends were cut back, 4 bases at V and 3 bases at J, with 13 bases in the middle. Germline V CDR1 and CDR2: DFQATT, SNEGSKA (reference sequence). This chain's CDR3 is CSATATAANQPQHF. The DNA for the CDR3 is TGCAGTGCTACCGCGACGGCCGCCAATCAGCCCCAGCATTTT.

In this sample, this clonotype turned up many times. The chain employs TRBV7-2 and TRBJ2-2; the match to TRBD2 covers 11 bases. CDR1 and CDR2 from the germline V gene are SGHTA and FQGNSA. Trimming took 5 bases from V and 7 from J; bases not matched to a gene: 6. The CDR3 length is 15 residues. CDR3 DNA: TGTGCCAGCAGCCCACTAGCGGGAGCGTACGGGGAGCTGTTTTTT. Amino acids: CASSPLAGAYGELFF.

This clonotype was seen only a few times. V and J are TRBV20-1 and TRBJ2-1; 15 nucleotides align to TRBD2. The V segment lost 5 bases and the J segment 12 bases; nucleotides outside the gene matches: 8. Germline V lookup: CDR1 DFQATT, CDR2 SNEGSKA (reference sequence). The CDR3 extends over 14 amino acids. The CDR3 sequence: CSAHPGLAGGGQFF. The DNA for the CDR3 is TGCAGTGCTCATCCGGGACTAGCGGGAGGAGGGCAGTTCTTC.

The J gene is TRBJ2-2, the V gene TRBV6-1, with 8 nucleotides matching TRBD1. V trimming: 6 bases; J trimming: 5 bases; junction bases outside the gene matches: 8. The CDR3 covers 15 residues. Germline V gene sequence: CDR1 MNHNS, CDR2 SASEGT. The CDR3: CASSLRTGQTGELFF. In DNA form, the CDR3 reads TGTGCCAGCAGCCTACGGACAGGGCAAACCGGGGAGCTGTTTTTT.

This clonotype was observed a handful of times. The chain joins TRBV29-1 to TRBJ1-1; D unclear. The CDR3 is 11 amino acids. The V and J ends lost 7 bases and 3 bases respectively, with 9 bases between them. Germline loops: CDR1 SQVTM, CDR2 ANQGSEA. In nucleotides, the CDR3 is TGCAGCGCTAAGGAATACACTGAAGCTTTCTTT. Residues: CSAKEYTEAFF.

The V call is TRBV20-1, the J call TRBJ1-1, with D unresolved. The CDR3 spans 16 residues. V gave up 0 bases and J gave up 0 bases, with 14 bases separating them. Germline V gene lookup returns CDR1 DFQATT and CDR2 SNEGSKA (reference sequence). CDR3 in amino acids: CSARDGSRTVNTEAFF. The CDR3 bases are TGCAGTGCTAGAGATGGGTCACGGACGGTGAACACTGAAGCTTTCTTT.